Shown below are 16 T cell receptor beta chains from a single sample sequenced in a study of T-cell reconstitution after alpha-beta-depleted transplantation in children. The library targeted TCRbeta and was prepared with unique molecular identifiers. From the PCR reads, TCRdb called clonotypes with MiXCR, one entry per CDR3 protein. This table holds 200,000 to 300,000 distinct CDR3 sequences, about 26% found once. Material: PBMCs, obtained before TCRalphabeta/CD19-depleted stem cell transplant. The receptors derive from a girl aged 2 to 10 with Fanconi anemia, due to receive a stem cell transplant.

A few counts support this clonotype. The J gene is TRBJ2-1, the V gene TRBV6-5, with D unclear. Germline V CDR1 and CDR2: MNHEY, SVGAGI. V lost 5 bases and J 3 bases, leaving 11 bases between the germline ends. CDR3 size: 14 residues. CDR3 nucleotides: TGTGCCAGCAGTACTAATCCCTTCTACAATGAGCAGTTCTTC. This sequence encodes CASSTNPFYNEQFF.

This clonotype was recorded many times. The genes are TRBV4-2 and TRBJ2-2, with no clear D. The CDR3 is made up of 15 amino acids. Germline CDR1 is LGHNA and CDR2 is YNFKEQ. Trimming pared 1 base from V and 0 bases from J, leaving 6 bases between. CDR3 loop: CASSQGRTNTGELFF. DNA for the CDR3: TGTGCCAGCAGCCAAGGCAGGACGAACACCGGGGAGCTGTTTTTT.

The rearrangement links TRBV12-3 or TRBV12-4 to TRBJ2-5; maybe TRBD1 (6 bases). The CDR3 has 15 amino acids. The V end was cut by 6 bases, the J end by 1 base, with 15 bases between. The CDR3 DNA follows: TGTGCCAGCAGGCTCCGGGACAACGTCCAAGAGACCCAGTACTTC. Amino acid sequence: CASRLRDNVQETQYF.

The chain employs TRBV11-1 and TRBJ2-2; 13 bases agree with TRBD2. The CDR3 extends over 16 amino acids. V trimming: 5 bases; J trimming: 6 bases; junction bases outside the gene matches: 6. The V gene's germline CDR1 is SGHAT and CDR2 FQDESV (reference sequence). The CDR3 DNA sequence: TGTGCCAGCAGCCAGACTAGCGGGAGGTCGGCCGGGGAGCTGTTTTTT. This translates into CASSQTSGRSAGELFF.

The sample holds many counts of this clonotype. The chain uses TRBV28 and TRBJ2-7; D is perhaps TRBD1 (6 bases). Trimming stripped 6 bases from V and 6 bases from J, with 12 bases between. The CDR3 has 12 amino acids. Germline V gene sequence: CDR1 MDHEN, CDR2 SYDVKM. CDR3: CASSSTGSEQYF. DNA of the CDR3: TGTGCCAGCAGCTCCACAGGGTCCGAGCAGTACTTC.

The sample holds many counts of this clonotype. V and J are TRBV12-3 or TRBV12-4 and TRBJ2-4, with 8 positions matching TRBD1. This CDR3 has 14 amino acids. Unmatched junction bases numbered 0, after V lost 4 bases and J lost 1 base. CDR3 protein: CASSWTGAKNIQYF. CDR3 nucleotides: TGTGCCAGCAGTTGGACAGGGGCCAAAAACATTCAGTACTTC.

The V and J genes are TRBV20-1 and TRBJ2-5; TRBD2 matches 11 bases. V lost 4 bases, J lost 3 bases, and 13 bases stayed unmatched. The CDR3 extends over 17 amino acids. The V gene's germline CDR1 is DFQATT and CDR2 SNEGSKA (reference sequence). The CDR3 spells CSATPVIRLAGKETQYF. CDR3 bases: TGCAGTGCTACACCCGTTATAAGACTAGCGGGGAAAGAGACCCAGTACTTC.

Many counts were recorded for this clonotype. The chain is built from TRBV9 and TRBJ2-1; 9 nucleotides align to TRBD2. Germline V gives CDR1 SGDLS, CDR2 YYNGEE. With 0 bases clipped from V and 0 bases from J, the junction kept 4 bases outside the gene matches. The CDR3 runs to 17 residues. The CDR3 region is CASSVGSSGVSYNEQFF. In nucleotides, the CDR3 is TGTGCCAGCAGCGTAGGGTCTAGCGGGGTCTCCTACAATGAGCAGTTCTTC.

V usage is TRBV18 and J usage is TRBJ2-5; D unresolved. The CDR3 loop spans 13 amino acids. The ends were cut back, 1 base at V and 2 bases at J, with 5 bases in the middle. Germline V CDR1 and CDR2: KGHSH, LQKENI. The CDR3 protein is CASSPRSQETQYF. In DNA form, the CDR3 reads TGTGCCAGCTCACCACGATCGCAAGAGACCCAGTACTTC.

This clonotype occurred once. The V call is TRBV10-2, the J call TRBJ2-3; 14 nucleotides align to TRBD2. Losses at the gene ends were 10 bases for V and 0 bases for J; bases not matched to a gene: 12. The length of the CDR3 is 18 residues. Germline CDR1 reads WSHSY; CDR2 reads SAAADI. CDR3 sequence (DNA): TGCGCCACTCGAGGTCTGACTAGCGGGAGGGCTAGCACAGATACGCAGTATTTT. As protein: CATRGLTSGRASTDTQYF.

This clonotype was picked up many times. This sequence joins TRBV27 and TRBJ1-4, with D unresolved. CDR1 and CDR2 (germline): MNHEY, SMNVEV (reference sequence). Trimming removed 5 bases at V and 7 bases at J, with 20 bases between. The CDR3 runs 16 residues. CDR3 in amino acids: CASSGHTRSPVEKLFF. The CDR3, as DNA: TGTGCCAGCAGTGGGCATACACGCTCTCCGGTTGAAAAACTGTTTTTT.

The chain carries TRBV20-1 and TRBJ1-5; D gene uncertain. The CDR3 has 12 residues. V was clipped by 4 bases and J by 2 bases, with 6 bases between them. Germline-derived CDR1 and CDR2 are DFQATT and SNEGSKA (reference sequence). The DNA of the CDR3 is TGCAGTGCTAAACAGCGCAATCAGCCCCAGCATTTT. Translated, it gives CSAKQRNQPQHF.

The chain links TRBV7-2 to TRBJ2-1; D remains ambiguous. From germline, CDR1 is SGHTA and CDR2 FQGNSA. The CDR3 sequence is 14 residues long. Trimming took off 1 base at V and 5 bases at J, with 9 bases between the two ends. The CDR3 DNA reads as TGTGCCAGCAGCTTAGTTTTAGGTAACAATGAGCAGTTCTTC. Protein product: CASSLVLGNNEQFF. The variable domain in full, with the rest retrieved from reference TRBV7-2 and TRBJ2-1, is GAGVSQSPSNKVTEKGKDVELRCDPISGHTALYWYRQSLGQGLEFLIYFQGNSAPDKSGLPSDRFSAERTGGSVSTLTIQRTQQEDSAVYLCASSLVLGNNEQFFGPGTRLTVL.

The rearrangement joins TRBV5-1 to TRBJ2-1; the D is unclear. Trimming stripped 4 bases from V and 0 bases from J, with 11 bases between. The CDR3 is 15 residues long. Germline V lookup: CDR1 SGHRS, CDR2 YFSETQ. The CDR3 DNA is TGCGCCAGCAGCCCGGCTCCCAGCTCCTACAATGAGCAGTTCTTC. This translates into CASSPAPSSYNEQFF.

This clonotype was seen only a few times. The chain carries TRBV15 and TRBJ2-1; TRBD2 matches 8 bases. This CDR3 has 16 amino acids. Germline trimming cut 0 bases from V and 0 bases from J; bases unmatched to any gene: 1. The germline CDR1 and CDR2 sequences are LNHNV and YYDKDF (reference sequence). The CDR3 region has the DNA TGTGCCACCAGCAGAGAACTAGCGGACTCCTACAATGAGCAGTTCTTC. This gives the protein CATSRELADSYNEQFF.

This clonotype has a count of ten or more. This chain links TRBV12-3 or TRBV12-4 with TRBJ2-6; no reliable D call. V lost 9 bases and J 0 bases, leaving 6 bases between the germline ends. The CDR3 is made up of 13 amino acids. The CDR3 here is CASGRSGANVLTF. The DNA for the CDR3 is TGTGCCAGTGGACGCTCTGGGGCCAACGTCCTGACTTTC.